This entry lists 18 T cell receptor beta chains sequenced from one sample in a study of shared clonotypes between healthy human individuals. Assay used: immunoSEQ multiplex PCR; TCRdb lists only in-frame clones, some missing. The data hold more than 2,000,000 clones, with around 94% observed a single time. Sequenced material: naive CD4+ T cells sorted from blood. Regarding subset: CD45RA+ positively selected. The receptor set was obtained from a young man in good health.

V gene TRBV6-5 combines with J gene TRBJ1-1; no definite D call. The CDR3 has 14 amino acids. V lost 4 bases and J lost 6, with 15 bases in between. From germline, CDR1 is MNHEY and CDR2 SVGAGI. CDR3 bases: TGTGCCAGCAGTTGGGGTAGAGGCATTTCTGAAGCTTTCTTT. Translated: CASSWGRGISEAFF.

The rearrangement links TRBV19 to TRBJ1-5, with 7 bases fitting TRBD1. Germline V gene data show CDR1 as LNHDA and CDR2 as SQIVND (reference sequence). This CDR3 comprises 17 residues. The trim removed 5 bases at V and 0 bases at J, leaving 10 bases unmatched. CDR3 nucleotide sequence: TGTGCCAGTAGTTCCCGGACAGGAGGGTTTAGCAATCAGCCCCAGCATTTT. This sequence encodes CASSSRTGGFSNQPQHF.

The genes are TRBV6-6 and TRBJ2-7, with 9 bases matching TRBD2. Per the germline V gene, CDR1 is MNHNY and CDR2 is SVGAGI (reference sequence). Losses at the gene ends were 10 bases for V and 3 bases for J; bases not matched to a gene: 13. This CDR3 has 15 residues. The CDR3 spells CAIPTRTSAHYEQYF. The CDR3, as DNA: TGTGCCATCCCCACTCGGACTAGCGCCCACTACGAGCAGTACTTC.

The genes are TRBV18 and TRBJ2-1; 7 positions match TRBD2. CDR3 length equals 13 residues. V lost 6 bases to trimming and J lost 12 bases; unmatched junction nucleotides: 11. CDR1 is KGHSH and CDR2 is LQKENI in the germline V gene. The CDR3 DNA follows: TGTGCCAGCTCCCCGGGACTAAGGATGGGGCAGTTCTTC. This encodes CASSPGLRMGQFF.

On this clone itself: Other DNA variants within this sample encode the same CDR3. The chain couples TRBV6-5 to TRBJ2-7, with unresolved D. The CDR3 loop spans 11 amino acids. The germline V gene encodes CDR1 MNHEY and CDR2 SVGAGI. Trimming stripped 5 bases from V and 6 bases from J, with 8 bases between. CDR3 coding DNA: TGTGCCAGCAGTCAAGGCCCCGAGCAGTACTTC. It yields the protein CASSQGPEQYF.

This clone was counted once. The chain employs TRBV4-1 and TRBJ2-1; TRBD2 is a possible D gene (6 bases). Trimming left V 5 bases short and J 6 bases short, with 17 bases between. The CDR3 is made up of 15 amino acids. The germline gives CDR1 MGHRA, CDR2 YSYEKL. CDR3 sequence reads: CASSVTGLLGNEQFF. The CDR3 DNA sequence: TGCGCCAGCAGCGTCACGGGACTCTTAGGCAATGAGCAGTTCTTC.

The V gene is TRBV2, the J gene TRBJ1-2; D ambiguous. V was pared by 6 bases and J by 2 bases, with 7 bases between. The CDR3 totals 12 residues. Germline loops: CDR1 SNHLY, CDR2 FYNNEI. CDR3 coding DNA: TGTGCCAGCAGAAAGGAAAACTATGGCTACACCTTC. Its translation: CASRKENYGYTF.

This rearrangement joins TRBV10-3 to TRBJ2-2; D is possibly TRBD2 (6 bases). CDR3 length: 16 residues. In germline, CDR1 is ENHRY, CDR2 SYGVKD. The germline V and J ends were trimmed by 4 bases and 2 bases, with 14 bases remaining between them. Here the CDR3 reads CAISGAGTPNTGELFF. In DNA form, the CDR3 reads TGTGCCATCAGTGGCGCCGGGACTCCTAACACCGGGGAGCTGTTTTTT.

This chain connects TRBV10-3 to TRBJ2-7; 10 bases align to TRBD2. CDR3 length: 12 amino acids. Trimming removed 7 bases from V and 5 bases from J; junction bases left unmatched: 2. The germline V gene encodes CDR1 ENHRY and CDR2 SYGVKD. The CDR3 DNA follows: TGTGCCATCAAGCTAGCGGGAGACGAGCAGTACTTC. It codes for CAIKLAGDEQYF.

This chain uses TRBV16 with TRBJ2-3, with 12 bases fitting TRBD2. Germline V gives CDR1 KGHSY, CDR2 FQNENV. Unmatched junction bases numbered 11, after V lost 0 bases and J lost 1 base. The CDR3 consists of 20 residues. The CDR3 is CASSQSDRPRLAGGTDTQYF. CDR3 DNA sequence: TGTGCCAGCAGCCAATCGGACCGGCCCCGACTAGCGGGGGGCACAGATACGCAGTATTTT.

The CDR3 here is CASSYSRNTGNTIYF. For the CDR3, the DNA is TGTGCCAGCAGTTACTCGAGAAACACTGGAAACACCATATATTTT. The chain links TRBV6-5 to TRBJ1-3; D ambiguous. V was pared by 0 bases and J by 2 bases, with 8 bases between. The CDR3 loop spans 15 amino acids. Germline loops: CDR1 MNHEY, CDR2 SVGAGI.

J is TRBJ1-1 and V is TRBV9; no firm D call. V was trimmed by 0 bases and J by 1 base, leaving 10 bases between them. Germline V gene sequence: CDR1 SGDLS, CDR2 YYNGEE. The CDR3 has 15 residues. The CDR3 nucleotides are TGTGCCAGCAGCGTAGGGGGAGGGCCGAACACTGAAGCTTTCTTT. This codes for CASSVGGGPNTEAFF.

The genes are TRBV6-5 and TRBJ1-2; D remains ambiguous. Looked up from germline, CDR1 is MNHEY and CDR2 is SVGAGI. The V end lost 2 bases, the J end lost 4 bases, and 11 bases lay between the germline ends. The CDR3 covers 14 residues. CDR3 nucleotides: TGTGCCAGCAGTTACGATTCGGCGGGCTATGGCTACACCTTC. This translates into CASSYDSAGYGYTF.

As regards this clone: The same CDR3 also results from other DNA sequences found in this sample. The chain has TRBV9 and TRBJ1-3; unclear D gene. In germline, CDR1 is SGDLS, CDR2 YYNGEE. Trimming left V 0 bases short and J 0 bases short, with 7 bases between. The CDR3 is 15 amino acids. CDR3 amino acids: CASSVDGISGNTIYF. The CDR3 nucleotides read TGTGCCAGCAGCGTAGACGGTATCTCTGGAAACACCATATATTTT.

The chain has TRBV2 and TRBJ1-5, with 9 bases matching TRBD1. With 4 bases clipped from V and 2 bases from J, the junction kept 6 bases outside the gene matches. The length of the CDR3 is 16 residues. Germline CDR1 SNHLY, CDR2 FYNNEI. DNA of the CDR3: TGTGCCAGCAGTGTCGGGACAGGGCTCGGCAATCAGCCCCAGCATTTT. Its protein product is CASSVGTGLGNQPQHF.

This chain uses TRBV5-1 with TRBJ2-2, with 8 bases aligning to TRBD2. Trimming took 1 base from V and 2 from J; bases not matched to a gene: 4. CDR1 and CDR2 (germline): SGHRS, YFSETQ. The CDR3 runs to 16 residues. The CDR3 DNA reads as TGCGCCAGCAGCTTGTCCGGGAGGGCCAACACCGGGGAGCTGTTTTTT. This gives the protein CASSLSGRANTGELFF.

As for this clone: Other DNA sequences from this sample encode an identical CDR3 as well. CDR3 nucleotides: TGTGCCAGCAGCTCCAGTACGGATACGCAGTATTTT. Amino acids: CASSSSTDTQYF. This chain joins TRBV5-6 and TRBJ2-3; no reliable D call. The germline V gene encodes CDR1 SGHDT and CDR2 YYEEEE. The V end lost 3 bases, the J end lost 6 bases, and 8 bases lay between the germline ends. The CDR3 sequence is 12 residues long.

This clone was seen a single time. V gene TRBV28 combines with J gene TRBJ1-4; 12 bases match TRBD1. V lost 1 base, J lost 8 bases, and 11 bases stayed unmatched. The CDR3 contains 18 residues. Per germline, CDR1 MDHEN and CDR2 SYDVKM. For the CDR3, the DNA is TGTGCCAGCAGTTTATCCACGGGACAGGGGGCGCTGGGGGAAAAACTGTTTTTT. Translating it yields CASSLSTGQGALGEKLFF.